The rows below give T cell receptor beta chains drawn from one sample of a study of immune cell composition in non-small cell lung cancer. The table came from immunoSEQ multiplex PCR; TCRdb's copy has only in-frame clones and leaves some out. Of 15,000 or so clones in the sample, roughly 69% were seen once. Material for sequencing was lung tumor tissue. The receptors were gathered from a human donor with non-small cell lung cancer. CDR3s include the opening cysteine and the closing phenylalanine or tryptophan. A D gene is named only where the DNA matches it firmly. Expanded clones are given a class, and other clones once, few, many or no size at all.

clone_size: once; j_call: TRBJ1-6; v_call: TRBV28; d_call: -; cdr3_nt: TGTGCCAGCCTTGGTGACAGCCTGGGACAAAGAAATTCACCCCTCCACTTT; cdr3_aa: CASLGDSLGQRNSPLHF
clone_size: -; j_call: TRBJ1-6; v_call: TRBV18; d_call: -; cdr3_nt: TGTGCCAGTTTCATGCCGGGGGCACCCCTCCACTTT; cdr3_aa: CASFMPGAPLHF
clone_size: few; j_call: TRBJ1-5; v_call: TRBV6-5; d_call: TRBD1; cdr3_nt: TGTGCCAGCAGCCGGACAGGGGGCAAACAGCCCCAGCATTTT; cdr3_aa: CASSRTGGKQPQHF
clone_size: -; j_call: TRBJ1-5; v_call: TRBV16; d_call: TRBD1; cdr3_nt: TGTGCCAGCAGCCCGACAGGGGGTGGTAATCAGCCCCAGCATTTT; cdr3_aa: CASSPTGGGNQPQHF
clone_size: -; j_call: TRBJ1-1; v_call: TRBV18; d_call: -; cdr3_nt: TGTGCCAGCTCACCAAGGACAGTGCTAAACACTGAAGCTTTCTTT; cdr3_aa: CASSPRTVLNTEAFF
clone_size: -; j_call: TRBJ2-3; v_call: TRBV7-9; d_call: TRBD1; cdr3_nt: TGTGCCAGCCTCAGCCGGGACAGGCTGACAGATACGCAGTATTTT; cdr3_aa: CASLSRDRLTDTQYF
clone_size: few; j_call: TRBJ2-7; v_call: TRBV5-1; d_call: TRBD1; cdr3_nt: TGCGCCAGCAGCTTTTGGACAGGCCGCTCCTACGAGCAGTACTTC; cdr3_aa: CASSFWTGRSYEQYF
clone_size: -; j_call: TRBJ1-6; v_call: TRBV5-1; d_call: -; cdr3_nt: TGCGCCAGCAGCCCGGGGGGGGGCGAATCTTCACCCCTCCACTTT; cdr3_aa: CASSPGGGESSPLHF
clone_size: few; j_call: TRBJ2-7; v_call: TRBV9; d_call: -; cdr3_nt: TGTGCCAGCAGCGTGACGGGGAGCTCCTACGAGCAGTACTTC; cdr3_aa: CASSVTGSSYEQYF
clone_size: -; j_call: TRBJ2-2; v_call: TRBV27; d_call: -; cdr3_nt: TGTGCCAGCAGTTCCGTGAACACCGGGGAGCTGTTTTTT; cdr3_aa: CASSSVNTGELFF
clone_size: -; j_call: TRBJ1-5; v_call: TRBV7-2; d_call: -; cdr3_nt: TGTGCCAGCAGCCGCTTTGGGCGGGGTAGCAATCAGCCCCAGCATTTT; cdr3_aa: CASSRFGRGSNQPQHF
clone_size: few; j_call: TRBJ1-6; v_call: TRBV2; d_call: TRBD1; cdr3_nt: TGTGCCAGCACCCGGGGGACAGGGGGAAATTCACCCCTCCACTTT; cdr3_aa: CASTRGTGGNSPLHF
clone_size: few; j_call: TRBJ1-2; v_call: TRBV10-3; d_call: -; cdr3_nt: TGTGCCATCAGTGATCCAGGGAATGGCTACACCTTC; cdr3_aa: CAISDPGNGYTF
clone_size: -; j_call: TRBJ2-7; v_call: TRBV6-5; d_call: -; cdr3_nt: TGTGCCAGCAGATCACTAGCATCCAGAGCCGAGCAGTACTTC; cdr3_aa: CASRSLASRAEQYF
clone_size: once; j_call: TRBJ1-6; v_call: TRBV14; d_call: -; cdr3_nt: TGTGCCAGCAGCCAAGGGTGGGGAGCCGGTTCACCCCTCCACTTT; cdr3_aa: CASSQGWGAGSPLHF
clone_size: -; j_call: TRBJ1-2; v_call: TRBV5-1; d_call: -; cdr3_nt: TGCGCCAGCAGCTTAGCTCAGGGACTTAGCTATGGCTACACCTTC; cdr3_aa: CASSLAQGLSYGYTF
clone_size: -; j_call: TRBJ2-3; v_call: TRBV9; d_call: -; cdr3_nt: TGTGCCAGCAGCGGGACTAGCACAGATACGCAGTATTTT; cdr3_aa: CASSGTSTDTQYF
clone_size: -; j_call: TRBJ2-2; v_call: TRBV10-3; d_call: -; cdr3_nt: TGTGCCATCAGCCAAATTGAAATTAGGGGCCTCACACCACGCACCGGGGAGCTGTTTTTT; cdr3_aa: CAISQIEIRGLTPRTGELFF
clone_size: few; j_call: TRBJ1-1; v_call: TRBV10-1; d_call: -; cdr3_nt: TGCGCCAGCAGTTGTAGGGGGTTCACTGAAGCTTTCTTT; cdr3_aa: CASSCRGFTEAFF
clone_size: -; j_call: TRBJ1-1; v_call: TRBV27; d_call: -; cdr3_nt: TGTGCCAGCAGTTTAACAGTGACGAACACTGAAGCTTTCTTT; cdr3_aa: CASSLTVTNTEAFF
clone_size: -; j_call: TRBJ1-3; v_call: TRBV5-5; d_call: TRBD1; cdr3_nt: TGTGCCAGCAGCTTACGACCTACAGGGGCCTTCTCTGGAAACACCATATATTTT; cdr3_aa: CASSLRPTGAFSGNTIYF
clone_size: -; j_call: TRBJ2-2; v_call: TRBV5-1; d_call: TRBD2; cdr3_nt: TGCGCCAGCCGGCAGCGGGGGGGCCTCCGGGCCACCGGGGAGCTGTTTTTT; cdr3_aa: CASRQRGGLRATGELFF
clone_size: -; j_call: TRBJ1-5; v_call: TRBV6-1; d_call: -; cdr3_nt: TGTGCCAGCAGTGAAGCCGGGAGAAATCAGCCCCAGCATTTT; cdr3_aa: CASSEAGRNQPQHF
clone_size: -; j_call: TRBJ1-1; v_call: TRBV7-3; d_call: -; cdr3_nt: TGTGCCAGCAGCTTCAGTGGGAACACTGAAGCTTTCTTT; cdr3_aa: CASSFSGNTEAFF
clone_size: -; j_call: TRBJ1-6; v_call: TRBV6-4; d_call: TRBD1; cdr3_nt: TGTGCCAGCAGCATTACGGGACAGGGTAATTCACCCCTCCACTTT; cdr3_aa: CASSITGQGNSPLHF
clone_size: -; j_call: TRBJ1-2; v_call: TRBV13; d_call: -; cdr3_nt: TGTGCCAGCAGCTTAGGAGGGGGTCGGTGGGACTATGGCTACACCTTC; cdr3_aa: CASSLGGGRWDYGYTF
clone_size: -; j_call: TRBJ2-3; v_call: TRBV2; d_call: -; cdr3_nt: TGTGCCAGCAGTGCCTACGCGCCCGACACAGATACGCAGTATTTT; cdr3_aa: CASSAYAPDTDTQYF
clone_size: -; j_call: TRBJ1-1; v_call: TRBV2; d_call: TRBD1; cdr3_nt: TGTGCCAGCAGTCTCACCGGGACAGGAATGAACACTGAAGCTTTCTTT; cdr3_aa: CASSLTGTGMNTEAFF
clone_size: -; j_call: TRBJ1-1; v_call: TRBV9; d_call: TRBD1; cdr3_nt: TGTGCCAGCAGCGGGGGACAGTTCAACACTGAAGCTTTCTTT; cdr3_aa: CASSGGQFNTEAFF
clone_size: -; j_call: TRBJ2-5; v_call: TRBV28; d_call: -; cdr3_nt: TGTGCCAGCAGTTCCCCCCGGCTAGCGATGGAGACCCAGTACTTC; cdr3_aa: CASSSPRLAMETQYF